The 3 T cell receptor beta chains reported below all come from one sample, sequenced in a study of blood T cell repertoires in COVID-19. Some clones are missing from TCRdb's copy, which holds only in-frame ones; the method was immunoSEQ multiplex PCR. The sample has about 33,000 clones, 85% to 95% seen once; the top ten hold about 13%. Sequencing was carried out using peripheral blood. These receptors all come from a human donor in a cohort sampled during active COVID-19.

The chain carries TRBV12-3 or TRBV12-4 and TRBJ2-7; TRBD2 might be the D (6 bases). V lost 3 bases to trimming and J lost 5 bases, with 11 bases between them. This CDR3 contains 13 residues. The CDR3 sequence: CASSFERVHEQYF. The CDR3 DNA reads TGTGCCAGCAGTTTTGAGCGGGTCCACGAGCAGTACTTC.

This rearrangement joins TRBV7-6 to TRBJ2-3; possible D gene TRBD1, 6 bases. CDR1 is SGHVS and CDR2 is FNYEAQ in the germline V gene. Trimming pared 5 bases from V and 1 base from J, leaving 16 bases between. This CDR3 is built from 16 residues. CDR3 sequence: CASSQGIQGGTDTQYF. As DNA, the CDR3 is TGTGCCAGCAGCCAAGGGATACAGGGTGGCACAGATACGCAGTATTTT.

The rearrangement joins TRBV6-4 to TRBJ1-2; perhaps TRBD1 as D (6 bases). Germline V gene lookup returns CDR1 MRHNA and CDR2 SNTAGT. V was cut by 6 bases and J by 5 bases, with 13 bases left in between. The CDR3 runs 13 residues. The CDR3: CASRDSPGYGYTF. CDR3 sequence (DNA): TGTGCCAGCAGGGACAGCCCAGGTTATGGCTACACCTTC.